The next 27 T cell receptor beta chains were all read from a single sample in a study of T cell responses to AZD1222 COVID-19 vaccine. Produced via immunoSEQ multiplex PCR; TCRdb's table is partial and in-frame only. The table has some 150,000 clones, approximately 90% seen once; the top ten hold 2.5% to 3.5%. The material was peripheral blood, obtained 28 days after the second AZD1222 dose. The receptor set was obtained from an adult who received the AZD1222 COVID-19 vaccine.

V is TRBV4-1 and J is TRBJ2-4; tentatively, D is TRBD1 (6 bases). CDR1 is MGHRA, CDR2 YSYEKL, per germline. The V and J ends lost 0 bases and 6 bases respectively, with 18 bases between them. The length of the CDR3 is 17 residues. CDR3 coding DNA: TGCGCCAGCAGCCAAGATATATCAGGGGTTGGAGGAAACATTCAGTACTTC. Its protein product is CASSQDISGVGGNIQYF.

The gene calls are TRBV13 and TRBJ1-2; 9 bases agree with TRBD1. The V and J ends lost 5 bases and 4 bases, in that order; junction bases with no gene match: 11. This CDR3 comprises 16 residues. Germline CDR1 PRHDT, CDR2 FYEKMQ (reference sequence). The chain's CDR3 is CASSGEGLQGAYGYTF. Here the CDR3 DNA reads TGTGCCAGCAGCGGGGAGGGGCTACAGGGGGCCTATGGCTACACCTTC. The full variable domain, its missing parts supplied by reference TRBV13 and TRBJ1-2, is AAGVIQSPRHLIKEKRETATLKCYPIPRHDTVYWYQQGPGQDPQFLISFYEKMQSDKGSIPDRFSAQQFSDYHSELNMSSLELGDSALYFCASSGEGLQGAYGYTFGSGTRLTVV.

Comments on this clone: The sample contains more than one DNA sequence encoding this CDR3. The V gene is TRBV30, the J gene TRBJ1-5; D is unresolved. Per germline, CDR1 GTSNPN and CDR2 SVGIG (reference sequence). Trimming shortened V by 0 bases and J by 7 bases, and 13 bases separated the two germline ends. The length of the CDR3 is 14 residues. CDR3 in amino acids: CAWSVQGLGQPQHF. The CDR3 bases are TGTGCCTGGAGTGTACAAGGGCTAGGCCAGCCCCAGCATTTT.

This chain connects TRBV3-1 (or the pseudogene TRBV3-2) to TRBJ2-4, with D perhaps TRBD1 (5 bases). Germline loops: CDR1 LGHDT, CDR2 YNNKEL (reference sequence). This CDR3 is built from 15 residues. Trimming pared 4 bases from V and 11 bases from J, leaving 21 bases between. CDR3 sequence (DNA): TGTGCCAGCAGCCCCTTAGGCGAAGGGGCGGCCTTTCAGTACTTC. Protein product: CASSPLGEGAAFQYF.

This clone was recorded a few times. The V and J genes are TRBV18 and TRBJ2-1; a weak D match, TRBD2 (6 bases). Germline CDR1 is KGHSH and CDR2 is LQKENI. V lost 0 bases and J lost 1, with 13 bases in between. The CDR3 is made up of 17 amino acids. The CDR3 coding sequence is TGTGCCAGCTCACCACCGGGGCAGGGAGGTTCCTACAATGAGCAGTTCTTC. This translates into CASSPPGQGGSYNEQFF. Together with reference TRBV18 and TRBJ2-1, the CDR3 gives the full variable domain: NAGVMQNPRHLVRRRGQEARLRCSPMKGHSHVYWYRQLPEEGLKFMVYLQKENIIDESGMPKERFSAEFPKEGPSILRIQQVVRGDSAAYFCASSPPGQGGSYNEQFFGPGTRLTVL.

The chain links TRBV9 to TRBJ2-1; D is possibly TRBD2 (6 bases). This CDR3 is built from 15 residues. Deletions cut 3 bases from V and 10 bases from J, with 20 bases between. Per the germline V gene, CDR1 is SGDLS and CDR2 is YYNGEE. The CDR3 loop is CASSAQRAPPWEQFF. In nucleotides, the CDR3 is TGTGCCAGCAGCGCTCAGCGGGCACCGCCTTGGGAGCAGTTCTTC.

The genes are TRBV13 and TRBJ1-1; 8 bases map to TRBD1. The germline V gene encodes CDR1 PRHDT and CDR2 FYEKMQ (reference sequence). The V gene end was trimmed by 4 bases and the J gene end by 7 bases; junction bases not matched to a gene: 11. The CDR3 covers 15 residues. The CDR3 loop is CASSSRPGGESEAFF. As DNA, the CDR3 is TGTGCCAGCAGCTCCCGTCCAGGGGGCGAGAGTGAAGCTTTCTTT. Filled out from reference TRBV13 and TRBJ1-1, the complete variable domain reads AAGVIQSPRHLIKEKRETATLKCYPIPRHDTVYWYQQGPGQDPQFLISFYEKMQSDKGSIPDRFSAQQFSDYHSELNMSSLELGDSALYFCASSSRPGGESEAFFGQGTRLTVV.

This chain joins TRBV7-2 and TRBJ1-5; 7 positions match TRBD1. Looked up from germline, CDR1 is SGHTA and CDR2 is FQGNSA. V lost 5 bases and J lost 7; bases outside the gene matches: 5. The CDR3 totals 13 residues. Here the CDR3 reads CASSRTGVQPQHF. CDR3 nucleotides: TGTGCCAGCAGCCGCACAGGGGTGCAGCCCCAGCATTTT.

V gene TRBV4-2 combines with J gene TRBJ2-4; D may match TRBD1 or TRBD2 (6 bases each). CDR1 and CDR2 (germline): LGHNA, YNFKEQ. CDR3 length equals 17 residues. Trimming left V 3 bases short and J 3 bases short, with 18 bases between. The CDR3 sequence is CASSQVLGGVGKNIQYF. In DNA form, the CDR3 reads TGTGCCAGCAGCCAGGTCTTGGGGGGCGTCGGCAAAAACATTCAGTACTTC.

This sequence joins TRBV28 and TRBJ1-5; D remains ambiguous. CDR3 length equals 15 residues. V was cut by 7 bases and J by 0 bases, with 13 bases left in between. Looked up from germline, CDR1 is MDHEN and CDR2 is SYDVKM. The CDR3 sequence is CASIGPRYSNQPQHF. CDR3 nucleotides: TGTGCCAGCATCGGCCCGAGGTATAGCAATCAGCCCCAGCATTTT.

The V call is TRBV6-5, the J call TRBJ1-4, with unresolved D. The CDR3 loop spans 15 amino acids. V lost 2 bases, J lost 6 bases, and 13 bases lay in between. CDR1 and CDR2 (germline): MNHEY, SVGAGI. The CDR3 coding sequence is TGTGCCAGCAGTTACCTTTCGACCCCCGATGAAAAACTGTTTTTT. It specifies CASSYLSTPDEKLFF.

The chain carries TRBV7-9 and TRBJ1-1; TRBD1 agrees at 8 bases. The CDR3 totals 16 residues. Germline CDR1 SEHNR, CDR2 FQNEAQ (reference sequence). After removal of 5 bases from V and 8 bases from J, the junction contained 16 bases not matched to a gene. The CDR3 nucleotides read TGTGCCAGCAGCCCCATGGACACTACAGGGGGAGAAGAAGCTTTCTTT. This codes for CASSPMDTTGGEEAFF.

The V gene is TRBV5-5, the J gene TRBJ1-2; D call uncertain. CDR1 is SGHKS and CDR2 is YYEKEE in the germline V gene (reference sequence). CDR3 length: 14 amino acids. V lost 2 bases and J 2 bases, leaving 10 bases between the germline ends. The CDR3 bases are TGTGCCAGCAGCTTAGGTCCGAGAAACTATGGCTACACCTTC. It translates to CASSLGPRNYGYTF. Drawing the rest from reference TRBV5-5 and TRBJ1-2, the complete variable domain is DAGVTQSPTHLIKTRGQQVTLRCSPISGHKSVSWYQQVLGQGPQFIFQYYEKEERGRGNFPDRFSARQFPNYSSELNVNALLLGDSALYLCASSLGPRNYGYTFGSGTRLTVV.

V and J are TRBV14 and TRBJ2-1, with 10 bases aligning to TRBD2. Germline V CDR1 and CDR2: SGHDN, FVKESK. J gave up 3 bases and V 4 bases, and 3 bases lay outside the gene matches. This CDR3 is built from 15 residues. The CDR3 DNA follows: TGTGCCAGCAGCCCACTAGCGGGGAACTACAATGAGCAGTTCTTC. Protein sequence: CASSPLAGNYNEQFF.

The rearrangement uses TRBV4-2 and TRBJ2-7; 7 bases line up with TRBD1. Germline CDR1 is LGHNA and CDR2 is YNFKEQ. The V gene end was trimmed by 4 bases and the J gene end by 0 bases; junction bases not matched to a gene: 3. The CDR3 is 14 amino acids. The CDR3 reads CASSLDRNSYEQYF. The CDR3 DNA is TGTGCCAGCAGCCTGGACAGGAACTCCTACGAGCAGTACTTC.

CDR3 sequence: CASSFLDGSYGYTF. In DNA form, the CDR3 reads TGCGCCAGCAGTTTTTTGGACGGCTCCTATGGCTACACCTTC. This chain joins TRBV4-1 and TRBJ1-2, with D unclear. The CDR3 totals 14 residues. Germline V gene data show CDR1 as MGHRA and CDR2 as YSYEKL. V lost 6 bases, J lost 4 bases, and 15 bases lay in between.

The chain joins TRBV4-2 to TRBJ1-1; no definite D call. CDR1 and CDR2 from the germline V gene are LGHNA and YNFKEQ. V was cut by 4 bases and J by 8 bases, with 8 bases left in between. CDR3 length: 11 residues. The CDR3 reads CASSRTTEAFF. CDR3 nucleotide sequence: TGTGCCAGCAGCCGAACAACGGAAGCTTTCTTT.

The chain has TRBV28 and TRBJ1-6; D may be TRBD1 (6 bases). Germline-derived CDR1 and CDR2 are MDHEN and SYDVKM. This CDR3 has 15 amino acids. V was cut by 6 bases and J by 6 bases, with 15 bases left in between. The CDR3 bases are TGTGCCAGCAGCTTACAGGGCCATGGTAATTCACCCCTCCACTTT. Protein product: CASSLQGHGNSPLHF.

The chain has TRBV7-8 and TRBJ2-7, with TRBD1 matching over 12 bases. J was trimmed by 7 bases and V by 5 bases; bases with no gene match: 6. Germline CDR1 SGHVS, CDR2 FQNEAQ. The CDR3 extends over 14 amino acids. The CDR3 sequence: CASSKRDRGREQYF. DNA for the CDR3: TGTGCCAGCAGCAAACGGGACAGGGGGCGAGAGCAGTACTTC.

The J gene is TRBJ1-1, the V gene TRBV2, with TRBD1 identical over 8 bases. Looked up from germline, CDR1 is SNHLY and CDR2 is FYNNEI. CDR3 length: 13 residues. J gave up 11 bases and V 4 bases, and 9 bases lay outside the gene matches. As DNA, the CDR3 is TGTGCCAGCAGTGCCGACAGGGGCGGTTGGGCTTTCTTT. Encoded protein: CASSADRGGWAFF.

This clone was seen a few times. The chain recombines TRBV21-1 with TRBJ1-2. TRBV21-1 is a known pseudogene. The CDR3 length is 16 residues. CDR3 coding DNA: TGTGCCAGCAGCAACCGCCCTCCTCACTTTTGCGGTTGCTACACCTTC. This gives the protein CASSNRPPHFCGCYTF.

This chain connects TRBV2 to TRBJ1-6; no definite D call. This CDR3 has 14 amino acids. The germline gives CDR1 SNHLY, CDR2 FYNNEI. Trimming pared 4 bases from V and 7 bases from J, leaving 11 bases between. The CDR3 loop is CASSASARNSPLHF. The DNA of the CDR3 is TGTGCCAGCAGTGCTTCGGCGCGGAATTCACCCCTCCACTTT.

The chain uses TRBV29-1 and TRBJ1-2; 7 nucleotides line up with TRBD1. CDR3 length: 12 residues. Germline loops: CDR1 SQVTM, CDR2 ANQGSEA. V dropped 8 bases and J dropped 3; count of bases not matched to a gene: 6. CDR3 bases: TGCAGCCTGTACGACAGGGACTATGGCTACACCTTC. Amino acid sequence: CSLYDRDYGYTF.

This clone was counted only a few times. The rearrangement joins TRBV18 to TRBJ1-6, with 8 bases lining up with TRBD1. Per germline, CDR1 KGHSH and CDR2 LQKENI. V dropped 6 bases and J dropped 10; count of bases not matched to a gene: 8. The CDR3 is made up of 14 amino acids. CDR3 DNA sequence: TGTGCCAGCTCCTCGACAGGGGTGAACTCACCCCTCCACTTT. This gives the protein CASSSTGVNSPLHF.

The table lists this clone with a few counts. Here the CDR3 reads CAWGMTSGRKETQYF. CDR3 bases: TGTGCCTGGGGAATGACTAGCGGGAGGAAAGAGACCCAGTACTTC. The rearrangement joins TRBV30 to TRBJ2-5; TRBD2 matches at 13 bases. The germline gives CDR1 GTSNPN, CDR2 SVGIG (reference sequence). The CDR3 is 15 amino acids. V gave up 5 bases and J gave up 3 bases; unmatched junction bases: 6.

This rearrangement joins TRBV27 to TRBJ1-4; a possible D gene is TRBD1 (5 bases). V gave up 2 bases and J gave up 7 bases, with 11 bases separating them. Per the germline V gene, CDR1 is MNHEY and CDR2 is SMNVEV (reference sequence). This CDR3 has 14 amino acids. The CDR3 nucleotides are TGTGCCAGCAGTTTACAAGGGGAGGGTGAAAAACTGTTTTTT. Translating gives CASSLQGEGEKLFF.

The rearrangement joins TRBV14 to TRBJ1-1, with D possibly matching TRBD1 (6 bases). The CDR3 runs to 16 residues. Per the germline V gene, CDR1 is SGHDN and CDR2 is FVKESK. The V and J ends lost 3 bases and 2 bases respectively, with 16 bases between them. The CDR3 is CASSQGATAINTEAFF. CDR3 sequence (DNA): TGTGCCAGCAGCCAGGGGGCGACAGCTATTAACACTGAAGCTTTCTTT.